In this sample, the clone carrying this T cell receptor beta chain turned up a few times. The antigen is unknown. These data are taken from a study of CD8 T cells in ankylosing spondylitis. Whole-study findings and limits: Roughly eight highly homologous variants made up a TCR beta motif, and this motif appeared characteristic of ankylosing spondylitis blood. Past research had described some motif variants in reactive arthritis synovial fluid and blood.

A quantitative 5'-RACE method, one with molecular barcodes, was used to make TCR beta libraries. MiXCR, run by TCRdb on the 5' RACE reads, gives a single entry per CDR3 protein. The top ten hold 4.1% of the sample, which has about 150,000 distinct CDR3 sequences, about an eighth seen once. Germline V CDR1 and CDR2: SGHDN, FVKESK. V shed 0 bases and J shed 0 bases, with 12 bases lying between them. This CDR3 spans 18 amino acids. The receptor's source is a female donor with ankylosing spondylitis or in good health (not recorded which). The chain combines TRBV14 with TRBJ1-6; D gene ambiguous. Material: blood, either unsorted or a sorted T cell fraction (not recorded which). The CDR3 spells CASSQDEAGSSYNSPLHF. The CDR3 DNA follows: TGTGCCAGCAGCCAAGACGAGGCTGGTTCCTCCTATAATTCACCCCTCCACTTT.